This note documents a single TCR beta chain sequence. Other DNA sequences in the sample encode the same CDR3. The treatment was: around 19 received Ad26.COV2.S at low or high dose, single or two shots; 5 received placebo; per-sample allocation not given. Sampling took place 63 days after the first vaccine or placebo injection. It was an adult aged 18-55 years in Boston who was the donor. This specimen comes from a study of Ad26.COV2.S vaccination and SARS-CoV-2 variants. Across the study: Donor got 5x10^10 or 1x10^11 viral particles of Ad26.COV2.S.

This CDR3 comprises 14 residues. The germline V gene has CDR1 SEHNR and CDR2 FQNEAQ (reference sequence). The V gene end was trimmed by 2 bases and the J gene end by 2 bases; junction bases not matched to a gene: 3. Clones were read by immunoSEQ multiplex PCR, and TCRdb kept only the in-frame ones, dropping some. The repertoire holds 250,000 to 300,000 clones, around 87% seen once, with 3% to 4% in the top ten. Source: peripheral blood, taken in a trial of Ad26.COV2.S vaccine versus placebo. The receptor was isolated from a person aged 18-65 years who received the Ad26.COV2.S COVID-19 vaccine or a placebo. The J gene is TRBJ2-7, the V gene TRBV7-9, with 7 bases fitting TRBD2. In DNA, the CDR3 is TGTGCCAGCAGCTTAACGGGAGGTGCCTACGAGCAGTACTTC. This sequence encodes CASSLTGGAYEQYF.